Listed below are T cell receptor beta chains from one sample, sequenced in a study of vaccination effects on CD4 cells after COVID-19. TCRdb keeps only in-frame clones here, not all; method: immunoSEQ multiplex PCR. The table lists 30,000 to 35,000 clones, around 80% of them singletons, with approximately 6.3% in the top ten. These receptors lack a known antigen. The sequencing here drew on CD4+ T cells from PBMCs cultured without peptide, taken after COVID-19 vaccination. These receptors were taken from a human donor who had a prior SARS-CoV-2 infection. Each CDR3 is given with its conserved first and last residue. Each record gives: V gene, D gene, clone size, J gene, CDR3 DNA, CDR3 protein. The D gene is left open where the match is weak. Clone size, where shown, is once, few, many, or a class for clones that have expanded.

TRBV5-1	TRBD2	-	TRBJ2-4	TGCGCCAGCAGTCATAGCGGGGACCAGAAAAACATTCAGTACTTC	CASSHSGDQKNIQYF
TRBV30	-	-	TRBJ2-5	TGTGCCTGGAGTATGGGACCTCAAGAGACCCAGTACTTC	CAWSMGPQETQYF
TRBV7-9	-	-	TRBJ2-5	TGTGCCAGCAGCTTAGAAATACCAGAGACCCAGTACTTC	CASSLEIPETQYF
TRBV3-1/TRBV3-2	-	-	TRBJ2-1	TGTGCCAGCAGCCCGACGGCGAGCTCCTACAATGAGCAGTTCTTC	CASSPTASSYNEQFF
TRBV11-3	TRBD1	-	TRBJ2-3	TGTGCCAGCAGCGTGGGGCAGGGGGCAATGGGGATCATCACAGATACGCAGTATTTT	CASSVGQGAMGIITDTQYF
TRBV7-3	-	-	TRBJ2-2	TGTGCCAGCAGCTTACGAGGCGGCACCGGGGAGCTGTTTTTT	CASSLRGGTGELFF
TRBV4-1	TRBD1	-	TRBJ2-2	TGCGCCAGCAGCCAAGATAGAAGGGACAGGGGTTGGACCGGGGAGCTGTTTTTT	CASSQDRRDRGWTGELFF
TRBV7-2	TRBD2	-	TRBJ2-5	TGTGCCAGCAGCTCCGGACTAGCGGGATCTTCAGAGACCCAGTACTTC	CASSSGLAGSSETQYF
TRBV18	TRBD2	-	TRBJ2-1	TGTGCCAGCTCACCACCGAGCGGGGGGGCCTACAATGAGCAGTTCTTC	CASSPPSGGAYNEQFF
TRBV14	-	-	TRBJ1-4	TGTGCCAGCAGCCAACAGGTTGCAACTAATGAAAAACTGTTTTTT	CASSQQVATNEKLFF
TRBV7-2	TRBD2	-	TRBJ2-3	TGTGCCAGCAGCTCGGGACTAGCGGGAGGGATAACAGATACGCAGTATTTT	CASSSGLAGGITDTQYF
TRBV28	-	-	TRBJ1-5	TGTGCCAGCCGAGATTACAGGAATCAGCCCCAGCATTTT	CASRDYRNQPQHF
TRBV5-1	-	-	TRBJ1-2	TGCGCCAGCAGCTTGGTGGGGGTCCTAAATTATGGCTACACCTTC	CASSLVGVLNYGYTF
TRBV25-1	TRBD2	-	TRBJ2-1	TGTGCCAGCAGTGAATTTCAGCGGGGGGGCAATGAGCAGTTCTTC	CASSEFQRGGNEQFF
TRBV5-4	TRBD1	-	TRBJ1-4	TGTGCCAGCAGCTTCGACAGGGGGGAAAAACTGTTTTTT	CASSFDRGEKLFF
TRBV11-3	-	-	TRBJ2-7	TGTGCCAGCAGCTTCACGGCCAGCTCGAACGAGCAGTACTTC	CASSFTASSNEQYF
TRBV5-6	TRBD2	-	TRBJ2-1	TGTGCGACTAGCCTGATGCCCAATGAGCAGTTCTTC	CATSLMPNEQFF
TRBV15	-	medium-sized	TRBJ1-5	TGTGCCACCAGCAGTAGACAGATCGGTCAGCCCCAGCATTTT	CATSSRQIGQPQHF
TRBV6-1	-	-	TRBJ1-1	TGTGCCAGCAGTGAGGTTGCGGGTGGTAATGAAGCTTTCTTT	CASSEVAGGNEAFF
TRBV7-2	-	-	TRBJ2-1	TGTGCCAGCAACAGCCCCATACGCGAAGGTGAGCAGTTCTTC	CASNSPIREGEQFF
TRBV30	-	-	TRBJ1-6	TGTGCCTGGAGAGGCGGACGGATCCATTCACCCCTCCACTTT	CAWRGGRIHSPLHF
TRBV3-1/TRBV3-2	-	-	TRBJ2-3	TGTGCCAGCAGCCGACTCACAGATACGCAGTATTTT	CASSRLTDTQYF
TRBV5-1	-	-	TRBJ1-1	TGCGCCAGCACCCCGGGCTGGGGGAACACTGAAGCTTTCTTT	CASTPGWGNTEAFF
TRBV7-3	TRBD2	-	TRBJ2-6	TGTGCCAGCAGCCTCAGACCTCTAGCGGGGAACTCTGGGGCCAACGTCCTGACTTTC	CASSLRPLAGNSGANVLTF
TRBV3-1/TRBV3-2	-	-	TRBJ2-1	TGTGCCAGCAGCCAAGATATAGAAAGGTCCTACAATGAGCAGTTCTTC	CASSQDIERSYNEQFF
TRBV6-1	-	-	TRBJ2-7	TGTGCCAGCAGTCCATCAGTCGAGCAGTACTTC	CASSPSVEQYF
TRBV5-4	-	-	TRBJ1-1	TGTGCCAGCAGCTTGCGGGAGACTGAAGCTTTCTTT	CASSLRETEAFF
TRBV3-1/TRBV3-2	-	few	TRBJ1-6	TGTGCCAGCAGCCCTAGACAGAATTCACCCCTCCACTTT	CASSPRQNSPLHF
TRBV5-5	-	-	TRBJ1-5	TGTGCCAGCAGCTTGGGTTGGAGTCAGCCCCAGCATTTT	CASSLGWSQPQHF
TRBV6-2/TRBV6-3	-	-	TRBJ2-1	TGTGCCAGCAGTTACAAACGAGGGGTAAAGCAGTTCTTC	CASSYKRGVKQFF